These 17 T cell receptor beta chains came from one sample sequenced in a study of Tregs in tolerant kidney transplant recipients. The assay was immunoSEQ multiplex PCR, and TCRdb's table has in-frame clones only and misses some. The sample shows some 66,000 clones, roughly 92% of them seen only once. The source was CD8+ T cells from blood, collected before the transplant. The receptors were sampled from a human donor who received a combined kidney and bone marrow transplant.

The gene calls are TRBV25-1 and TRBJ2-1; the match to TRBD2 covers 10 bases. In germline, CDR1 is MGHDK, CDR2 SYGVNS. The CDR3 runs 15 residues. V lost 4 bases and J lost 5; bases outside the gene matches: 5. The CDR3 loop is CASSGPSGGHNEQFF. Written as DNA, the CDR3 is TGTGCCAGCAGTGGACCTAGCGGGGGACACAATGAGCAGTTCTTC.

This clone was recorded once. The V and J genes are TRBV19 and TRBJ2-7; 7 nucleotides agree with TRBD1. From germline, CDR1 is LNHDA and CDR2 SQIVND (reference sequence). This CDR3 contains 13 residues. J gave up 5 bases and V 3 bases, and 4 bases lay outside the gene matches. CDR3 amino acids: CASSMGQFDEQYF. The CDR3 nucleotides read TGTGCCAGTAGTATGGGACAGTTCGACGAGCAGTACTTC.

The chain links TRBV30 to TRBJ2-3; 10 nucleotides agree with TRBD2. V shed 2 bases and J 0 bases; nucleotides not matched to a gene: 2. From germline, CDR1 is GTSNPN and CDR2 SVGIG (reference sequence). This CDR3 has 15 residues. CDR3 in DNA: TGTGCCTGGAGTACGACTAGCGGGAGCACAGATACGCAGTATTTT. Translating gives CAWSTTSGSTDTQYF.

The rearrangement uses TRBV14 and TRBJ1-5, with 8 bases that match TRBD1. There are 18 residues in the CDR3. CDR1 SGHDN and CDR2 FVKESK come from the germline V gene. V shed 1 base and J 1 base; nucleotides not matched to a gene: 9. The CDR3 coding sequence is TGTGCCAGCAGCCAAGGGACAGGGAGGAATAGGAGCAATCAGCCCCAGCATTTT. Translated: CASSQGTGRNRSNQPQHF.

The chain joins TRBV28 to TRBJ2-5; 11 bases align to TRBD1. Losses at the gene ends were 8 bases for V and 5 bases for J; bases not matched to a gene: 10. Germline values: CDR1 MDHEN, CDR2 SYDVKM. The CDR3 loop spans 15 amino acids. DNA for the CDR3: TGTGCCAGCGGGACAGGGGGGTCGTACAAGGAGACCCAGTACTTC. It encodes CASGTGGSYKETQYF.

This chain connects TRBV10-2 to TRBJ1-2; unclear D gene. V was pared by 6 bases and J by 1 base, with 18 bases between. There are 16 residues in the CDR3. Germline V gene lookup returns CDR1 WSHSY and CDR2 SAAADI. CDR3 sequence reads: CASSGSEQILNYGYTF. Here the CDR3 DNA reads TGCGCCAGCAGCGGGAGTGAACAGATACTTAACTATGGCTACACCTTC.

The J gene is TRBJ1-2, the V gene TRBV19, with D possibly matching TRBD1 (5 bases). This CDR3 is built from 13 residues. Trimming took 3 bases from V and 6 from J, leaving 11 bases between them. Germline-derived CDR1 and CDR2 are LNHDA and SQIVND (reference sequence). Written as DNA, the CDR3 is TGTGCCAGTAGTATGGGGGGGTTTCATGGCTACACCTTC. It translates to CASSMGGFHGYTF.

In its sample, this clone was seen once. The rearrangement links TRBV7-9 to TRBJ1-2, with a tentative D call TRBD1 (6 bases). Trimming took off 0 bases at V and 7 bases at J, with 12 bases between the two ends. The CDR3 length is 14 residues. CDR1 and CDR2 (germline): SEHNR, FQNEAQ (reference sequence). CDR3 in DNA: TGTGCCAGCAGCTTAGCCAGGACAGTCCCTGGCTACACCTTC. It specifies CASSLARTVPGYTF. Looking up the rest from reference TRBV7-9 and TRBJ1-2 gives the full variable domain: DTGVSQNPRHKITKRGQNVTFRCDPISEHNRLYWYRQTLGQGPEFLTYFQNEAQLEKSRLLSDRFSAERPKGSFSTLEIQRTEQGDSAMYLCASSLARTVPGYTFGSGTRLTVV.

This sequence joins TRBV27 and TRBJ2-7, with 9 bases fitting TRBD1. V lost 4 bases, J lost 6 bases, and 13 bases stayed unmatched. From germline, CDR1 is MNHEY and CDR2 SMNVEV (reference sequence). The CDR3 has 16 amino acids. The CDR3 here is CASSSHLDRGLREQYF. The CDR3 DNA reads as TGTGCCAGCAGTTCCCACCTGGACAGGGGACTACGCGAGCAGTACTTC.

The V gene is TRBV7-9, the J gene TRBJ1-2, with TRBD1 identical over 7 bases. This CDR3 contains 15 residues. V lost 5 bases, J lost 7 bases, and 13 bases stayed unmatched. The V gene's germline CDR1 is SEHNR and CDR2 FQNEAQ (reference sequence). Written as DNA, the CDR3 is TGTGCCAGCAGCCCACCCCCTCAGGGGGTAAGTGGCTACACCTTC. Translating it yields CASSPPPQGVSGYTF.

The CDR3 region is CASKPAGNTEAFF. In DNA form, the CDR3 reads TGTGCCAGCAAGCCGGCGGGGAACACTGAAGCTTTCTTT. The V gene is TRBV4-2, the J gene TRBJ1-1; D unresolved. CDR1 is LGHNA, CDR2 YNFKEQ, per germline. This CDR3 is 13 amino acids long. Trimming removed 7 bases from V and 1 base from J, with 10 bases in between.

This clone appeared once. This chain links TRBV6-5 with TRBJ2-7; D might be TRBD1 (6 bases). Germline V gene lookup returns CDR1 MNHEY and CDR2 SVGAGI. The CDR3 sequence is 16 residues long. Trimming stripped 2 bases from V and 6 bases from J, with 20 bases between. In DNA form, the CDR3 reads TGTGCCAGCAGTTACCCAGGACAGCCTCCGAGGAGCGAGCAGTACTTC. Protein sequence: CASSYPGQPPRSEQYF.

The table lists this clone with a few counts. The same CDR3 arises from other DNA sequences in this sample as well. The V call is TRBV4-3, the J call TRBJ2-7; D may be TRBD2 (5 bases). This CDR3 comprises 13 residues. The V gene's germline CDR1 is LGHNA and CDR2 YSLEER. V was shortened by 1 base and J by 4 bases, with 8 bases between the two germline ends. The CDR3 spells CASSQGLAYEQYF. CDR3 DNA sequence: TGCGCCAGCAGCCAAGGTCTAGCTTACGAGCAGTACTTC.

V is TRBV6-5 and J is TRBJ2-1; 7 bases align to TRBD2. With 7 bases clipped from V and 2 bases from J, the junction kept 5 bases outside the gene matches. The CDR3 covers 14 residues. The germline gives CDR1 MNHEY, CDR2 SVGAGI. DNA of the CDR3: TGTGCCAGCACTCCGGGAGGCGCCTACAATGAGCAGTTCTTC. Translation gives CASTPGGAYNEQFF.

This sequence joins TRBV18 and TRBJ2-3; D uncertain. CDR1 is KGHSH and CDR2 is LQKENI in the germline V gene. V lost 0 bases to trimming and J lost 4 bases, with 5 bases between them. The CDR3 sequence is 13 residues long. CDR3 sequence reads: CASSPPSADTQYF. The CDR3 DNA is TGTGCCAGCTCACCACCGTCTGCAGATACGCAGTATTTT.

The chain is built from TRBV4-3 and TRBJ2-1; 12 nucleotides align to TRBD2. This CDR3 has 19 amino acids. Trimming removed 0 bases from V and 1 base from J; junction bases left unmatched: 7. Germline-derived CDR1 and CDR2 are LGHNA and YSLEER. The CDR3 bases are TGCGCCAGCAGCCAAGAGCGGACTAGCGGGGAACGGTCCTACAATGAGCAGTTCTTC. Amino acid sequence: CASSQERTSGERSYNEQFF.

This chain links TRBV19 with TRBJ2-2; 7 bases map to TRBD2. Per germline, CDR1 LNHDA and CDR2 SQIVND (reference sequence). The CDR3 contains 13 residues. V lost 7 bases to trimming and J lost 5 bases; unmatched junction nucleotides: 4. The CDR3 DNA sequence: TGTGCCAGTAATCTGGGGGGGACCGGGGAGCTGTTTTTT. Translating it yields CASNLGGTGELFF.